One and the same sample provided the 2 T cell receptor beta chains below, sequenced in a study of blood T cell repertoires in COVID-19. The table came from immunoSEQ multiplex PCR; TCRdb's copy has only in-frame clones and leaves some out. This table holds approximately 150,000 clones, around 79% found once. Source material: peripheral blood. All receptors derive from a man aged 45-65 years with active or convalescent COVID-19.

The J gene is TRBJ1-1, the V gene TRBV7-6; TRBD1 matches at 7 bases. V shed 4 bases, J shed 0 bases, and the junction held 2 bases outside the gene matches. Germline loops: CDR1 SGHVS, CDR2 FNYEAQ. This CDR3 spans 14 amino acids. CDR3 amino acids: CASSSGQMNTEAFF. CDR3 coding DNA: TGTGCCAGCAGCTCGGGACAGATGAACACTGAAGCTTTCTTT.

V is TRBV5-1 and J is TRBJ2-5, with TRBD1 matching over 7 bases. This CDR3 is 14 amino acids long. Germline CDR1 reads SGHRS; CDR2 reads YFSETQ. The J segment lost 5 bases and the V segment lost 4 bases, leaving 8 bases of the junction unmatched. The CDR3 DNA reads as TGCGCCAGCAGCACGGGACAGCTAGGGGAGACCCAGTACTTC. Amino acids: CASSTGQLGETQYF.